The subject of this entry is one TCR beta chain. TCR beta CDR3 regions were amplified from RNA transcripts. TCR CDR3 underwent first-round RT-PCR with the HTBI primer set. One entry per CDR3 protein, called by TCRdb with MiXCR from the multiplex PCR reads. The sample contains a few hundred thousand distinct CDR3 sequences, 12% to 15% of which appear only once. Germline CDR1 reads MNHEY; CDR2 reads SMNVEV (reference sequence). The CDR3 is made up of 18 amino acids. Deletions cut 1 base from V and 4 bases from J, with 17 bases between. In the ophthalmopathy cohort, Clinical Activity Score was at least 3, NOSPECS grade at least 4, and duration under 3 months. About 9.4 ml fresh peripheral blood yielded the PBMCs. This specimen comes from a study of T cells in Graves' hyperthyroidism and ophthalmopathy.

The chain joins TRBV27 to TRBJ2-6; either TRBD1 or TRBD2 may supply D (6 bases each). Sequenced sample: blood. The sequence was collected from a woman aged 40 to 50 with Graves' ophthalmopathy. DNA for the CDR3: TGTGCCAGCAGTTTATGGGGGGAACAGGGATACGGGGCCAACGTCCTGACTTTC. The encoded protein is CASSLWGEQGYGANVLTF.